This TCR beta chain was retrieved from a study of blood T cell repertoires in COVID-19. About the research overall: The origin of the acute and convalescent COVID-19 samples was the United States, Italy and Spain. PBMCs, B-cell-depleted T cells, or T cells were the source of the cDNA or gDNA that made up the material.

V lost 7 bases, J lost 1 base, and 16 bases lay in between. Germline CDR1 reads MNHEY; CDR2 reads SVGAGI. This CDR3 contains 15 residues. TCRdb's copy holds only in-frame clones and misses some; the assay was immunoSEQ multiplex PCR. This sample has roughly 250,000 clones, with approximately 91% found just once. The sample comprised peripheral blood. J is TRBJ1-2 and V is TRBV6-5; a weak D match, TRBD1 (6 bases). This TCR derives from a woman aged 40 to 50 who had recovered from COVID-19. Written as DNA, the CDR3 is TGTGCCAGCACTACGTACAGGGATTTTAACTATGGCTACACCTTC. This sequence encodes CASTTYRDFNYGYTF.